Given below is one T cell receptor beta chain in context. These data come from a study of blood T cell repertoires in COVID-19. Study context: The United States, Italy and Spain were the sources of the acute and convalescent COVID-19 samples. The cDNA or gDNA used as material had been derived from T cells, B-cell-depleted T cells, or PBMCs.

Participant reports of clinical history set cohort assignment. Some clones are missing from TCRdb's copy, which holds only in-frame ones; the method was immunoSEQ multiplex PCR. This table holds about 390,000 clones, 85% to 90% found once. The sequencing sample was made of PBMCs or T cells enriched from blood (not recorded which). This TCR was recovered from a woman aged 45-60 years who had recovered from COVID-19.

The CDR3 DNA is TGTGCCAGCTCACCCACGGGACAGGGGGCTGGTGGCTACACCTTC. Its protein is CASSPTGQGAGGYTF. The rearrangement joins TRBV18 to TRBJ1-2; 12 nucleotides line up with TRBD1. The J segment lost 7 bases and the V segment lost 3 bases, leaving 6 bases of the junction unmatched. The length of the CDR3 is 15 residues. From germline, CDR1 is KGHSH and CDR2 LQKENI.